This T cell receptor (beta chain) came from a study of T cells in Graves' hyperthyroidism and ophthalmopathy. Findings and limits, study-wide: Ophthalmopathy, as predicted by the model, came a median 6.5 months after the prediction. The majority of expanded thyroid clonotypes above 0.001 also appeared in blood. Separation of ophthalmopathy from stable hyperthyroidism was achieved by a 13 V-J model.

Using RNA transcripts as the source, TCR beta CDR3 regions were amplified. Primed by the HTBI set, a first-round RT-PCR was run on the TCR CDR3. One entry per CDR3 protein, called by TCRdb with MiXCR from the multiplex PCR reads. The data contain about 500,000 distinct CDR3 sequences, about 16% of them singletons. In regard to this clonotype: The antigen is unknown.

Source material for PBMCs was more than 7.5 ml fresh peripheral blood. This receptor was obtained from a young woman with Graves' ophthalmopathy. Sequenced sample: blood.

CDR3 sequence: CSARDYSVGREYEQYF. CDR3 DNA sequence: TGCAGTGCTAGAGATTACTCGGTTGGGAGAGAGTACGAGCAGTACTTC. This sequence joins TRBV20-1 and TRBJ2-7; D is possibly TRBD2 (5 bases). The V gene's germline CDR1 is DFQATT and CDR2 SNEGSKA (reference sequence). The CDR3 covers 16 residues. V was shortened by 0 bases and J by 4 bases, with 19 bases between the two germline ends.